This T cell receptor (beta chain) was profiled in a study of regulatory T cells in long-lasting Graves disease. Overall study results and limits: Newly diagnosed patients had higher TCR diversity than persistent Graves' patients did.

The authors built TCR beta libraries using iRepertoire HTBI primers and Arm-PCR of CDR3 regions. TCRdb redid the calling of the multiplex PCR reads with MiXCR, one entry per CDR3 protein. The data show 680,000 or so distinct CDR3 sequences, around 17% seen once. The sample's time point: newly diagnosed GD, antithyroid drugs for less than 3 months. The TCR library was made from RNA that had been extracted from PBMCs in TRIzol. With respect to this clonotype: Its specificity is unknown.

The CDR3 sequence is 13 residues long. Germline V gene data show CDR1 as LNHDA and CDR2 as SQIVND (reference sequence). V dropped 7 bases and J dropped 6 bases, with 13 bases sitting between them. These data were also reused for a study on T cells in Graves' hyperthyroidism and ophthalmopathy. That paper notes: The diagnoses drew upon clinical symptoms, serum thyroxine and TRAb, thyroid ultrasound and orbital computed tomography.

The sequenced sample was peripheral blood mononuclear cells (PBMCs), obtained at new diagnosis, from a patient treated with antithyroid drugs. The chain links TRBV19 to TRBJ2-1; D remains ambiguous. The source of this sequence is a woman aged 25 to 39 with Graves disease. CDR3 in DNA: TGTGCCAGTACCTCCCATTTCGCCAATGAGCAGTTCTTC. Translated: CASTSHFANEQFF.